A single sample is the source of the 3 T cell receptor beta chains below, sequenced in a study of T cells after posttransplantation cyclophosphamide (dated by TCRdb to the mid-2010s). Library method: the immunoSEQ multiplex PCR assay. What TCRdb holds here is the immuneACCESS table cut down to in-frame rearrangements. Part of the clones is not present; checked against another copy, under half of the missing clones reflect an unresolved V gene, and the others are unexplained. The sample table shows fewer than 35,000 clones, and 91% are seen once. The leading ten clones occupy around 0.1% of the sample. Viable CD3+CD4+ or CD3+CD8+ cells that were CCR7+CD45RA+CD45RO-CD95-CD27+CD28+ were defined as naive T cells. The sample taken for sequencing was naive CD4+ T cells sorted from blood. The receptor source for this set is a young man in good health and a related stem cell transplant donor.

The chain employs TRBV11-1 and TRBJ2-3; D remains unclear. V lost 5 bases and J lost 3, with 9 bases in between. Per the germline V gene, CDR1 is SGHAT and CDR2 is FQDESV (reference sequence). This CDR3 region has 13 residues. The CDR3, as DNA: TGTGCCAGCAGCCGTATATCGACAGATACGCAGTATTTT. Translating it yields CASSRISTDTQYF.

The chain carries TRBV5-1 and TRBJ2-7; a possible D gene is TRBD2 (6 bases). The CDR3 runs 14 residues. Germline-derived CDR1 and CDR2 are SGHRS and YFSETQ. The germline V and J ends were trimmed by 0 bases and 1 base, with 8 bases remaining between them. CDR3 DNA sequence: TGCGCCAGCAGCTTGGAGGGACTTTCCTACGAGCAGTACTTC. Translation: CASSLEGLSYEQYF.

The CDR3 region is CASSEFSSYNEQFF. The CDR3 bases are TGCGCCAGCAGTGAGTTCAGCTCCTACAATGAGCAGTTCTTC. The chain carries TRBV10-1 and TRBJ2-1; D is undetermined. Germline loops: CDR1 WNHNN, CDR2 SYGVQD (reference sequence). V shed 1 base and J shed 0 bases, with 4 bases lying between them. The CDR3 loop spans 14 amino acids.